This T cell receptor (beta chain) was retrieved from a study of blood T cell repertoires in COVID-19. Overall study: Sources were T cells, B-cell-depleted T cells, or PBMCs; the material itself was cDNA or gDNA.

As handled by the study authors: Amplified reference gene primers provided the basis for estimating nucleated cell counts. Profiling relied on immunoSEQ multiplex PCR, and the TCRdb table lists in-frame clones only, not all of them. D and trimming were read from the DNA, whereas the V and J calls and clone size are those reported in that table. Altogether 150,000 to 200,000 clones are present, roughly three quarters being singletons, with the ten largest covering approximately 16%. CDR3 length equals 16 residues. The V gene lost 4 bases and the J gene lost 2 bases, with 14 bases spanning the gap. Germline V gene data show CDR1 as SEHNR and CDR2 as FQNEAQ (reference sequence).

The sample consisted of PBMCs or T cells enriched from blood (not recorded which). J is TRBJ1-4 and V is TRBV7-9, with unresolved D. This sequence originates from a woman in her forties or fifties with acute COVID-19. CDR3 nucleotide sequence: TGTGCCAGCAGCTCCCAGTACGCATGGACTAATGAAAAACTGTTTTTT. This sequence encodes CASSSQYAWTNEKLFF.